Listed below are T cell receptor beta chains from one sample, sequenced in a study of blood T cell repertoires in COVID-19. Profiled with immunoSEQ multiplex PCR; TCRdb holds only in-frame clones, not every one. The data hold about 90,000 clones, with 75% to 90% observed a single time. Sequences were obtained from peripheral blood. These receptors were obtained from a man aged 80 or over with active or convalescent COVID-19. CDR3s include the opening cysteine and the closing phenylalanine or tryptophan. D genes are given only for firm matches. Not every row has a clone size; where given, it reads once, few, many or a size class.

CDR3nt,CDR3aa,j_gene,abundance,d_gene,v_gene
TGCGCCAGCAGACCCGGGACAGTGAACACCGGGGAGCTGTTTTTT,CASRPGTVNTGELFF,TRBJ2-2,once,TRBD1,TRBV5-1
TGTGCCAGCAGCCAAACAGGGGGCGCGGAGACCCAGTACTTC,CASSQTGGAETQYF,TRBJ2-5,-,TRBD1,TRBV4-2
TGTGCCACCTTTGCAACGGGATATGGCTACACCTTC,CATFATGYGYTF,TRBJ1-2,-,-,TRBV6-5
TGTGCCAGTAGTATAGGAGTATATAATGAAAAACTGTTTTTT,CASSIGVYNEKLFF,TRBJ1-4,-,-,TRBV19
TGTGCCAGCAGTTCTCCCCGCTACCAACAGGGGGCCTACGAGCAGTACTTC,CASSSPRYQQGAYEQYF,TRBJ2-7,-,TRBD1,TRBV6-2/TRBV6-3
TGTGCCAGTAGTACCTTCAAACGAATGGGGGGATCCAAAAACATTCAGTACTTC,CASSTFKRMGGSKNIQYF,TRBJ2-4,-,-,TRBV19
TGTGCCAGCGCCCTCTACAGGGGGCGCGGCTACGAGCAGTACTTC,CASALYRGRGYEQYF,TRBJ2-7,-,TRBD1,TRBV28
TGTGCCAGCAGCCCCACAGGGTTTAGGTATGGCTACACCTTC,CASSPTGFRYGYTF,TRBJ1-2,-,-,TRBV27
TGCGCCAGCAGCTTGGAGGAGTCAACAAAAAACATTCAGTACTTC,CASSLEESTKNIQYF,TRBJ2-4,-,-,TRBV5-1
TGTGCCAGCAGCTTATCCAGAACCGGGGAGCTGTTTTTT,CASSLSRTGELFF,TRBJ2-2,-,-,TRBV7-2
TGTGCCAGCTCACCCACTAGCGGGTTTACCTACAATGAGCAGTTCTTC,CASSPTSGFTYNEQFF,TRBJ2-1,-,TRBD2,TRBV18
TGTGCCAGCAGTCGGGGACTAGCGGGAACCTATCCCTACGAGCAGTACTTC,CASSRGLAGTYPYEQYF,TRBJ2-7,-,TRBD2,TRBV6-2/TRBV6-3
TGTGCCATCACCGGACAGGCAAACACTGAAGCTTTCTTT,CAITGQANTEAFF,TRBJ1-1,-,TRBD1,TRBV10-3
TGTGCCACCAGTGAGTCTCCAGGCTATGGCTACACCTTC,CATSESPGYGYTF,TRBJ1-2,-,-,TRBV24-1
TGTGCCAGCAGCGCGACCGGGACAGGGGGGGATACGCAGTATTTT,CASSATGTGGDTQYF,TRBJ2-3,once,TRBD1,TRBV2
TGTGCCAGCAGCCAAGACCTCATAACAGGGAGTGAAAAACTGTTTTTT,CASSQDLITGSEKLFF,TRBJ1-4,-,-,TRBV3-1/TRBV3-2
TGTGCCAGCAGTCCACCGGCGGGACAGGAGAACTATGGCTACACCTTC,CASSPPAGQENYGYTF,TRBJ1-2,-,TRBD1,TRBV11-2
TGCGCCAGCAGCTTGGGATCAGGGGACAGCAATCAGCCCCAGCATTTT,CASSLGSGDSNQPQHF,TRBJ1-5,-,-,TRBV5-1
TGTGCCACCAGCCCGGGCACAGATACGCAGTATTTT,CATSPGTDTQYF,TRBJ2-3,-,-,TRBV15
TGTGCCAGCAGCTTGGCGGCAGGGCGTCAGCCCCAGCATTTT,CASSLAAGRQPQHF,TRBJ1-5,-,-,TRBV5-6
TGCGCCAGCAGCTTTTCGGCTAGCGGGAGGGTAGAGACCCAGTACTTC,CASSFSASGRVETQYF,TRBJ2-5,-,TRBD2,TRBV5-1
TGTGCCAGCGGCGCAGGCGAGAACACTGAAGCTTTCTTT,CASGAGENTEAFF,TRBJ1-1,few,-,TRBV25-1
TGTGCCAGCAGTGCGACTAGCGGGAGGGCCTCCCTCAATGAGCAGTTCTTC,CASSATSGRASLNEQFF,TRBJ2-1,-,TRBD2,TRBV6-1
TGTGCCAGCGGGACTAGGACGCAGTATTTT,CASGTRTQYF,TRBJ2-3,-,TRBD2,TRBV5-4
TGCGCCAGCAGCCAAGAGAGGGGAGGGCGAACCTACGAGCAGTACTTC,CASSQERGGRTYEQYF,TRBJ2-7,-,TRBD2,TRBV4-1
TGTGCCAGTAGTATAGAGCGGGGACAGAGAACCTCTGGAAACACCATATATTTT,CASSIERGQRTSGNTIYF,TRBJ1-3,once,TRBD1,TRBV19
TGTGCCAGCAGCCCAAGGGGGACAGGGCTTTCAGATACGCAGTATTTT,CASSPRGTGLSDTQYF,TRBJ2-3,-,TRBD1,TRBV11-2
TGTGCCAGCAGCCGATCGGAGACAGGGGACAAAAAACTGTTTTTT,CASSRSETGDKKLFF,TRBJ1-4,once,TRBD1,TRBV7-8
TGTGCCAGCTCACTCCAGGGGAACACTGAAGCTTTCTTT,CASSLQGNTEAFF,TRBJ1-1,-,-,TRBV18
TGCGCCAGCAGCCCACGGACTAGCGGGAAAAGTGAGCAGTTCTTC,CASSPRTSGKSEQFF,TRBJ2-1,few,TRBD2,TRBV4-1
TGTGCCAGCAGTCCCGGGACTAGCGAGGCCGGCAGGCAGTTCTTC,CASSPGTSEAGRQFF,TRBJ2-1,-,TRBD2,TRBV6-4
TGTGCCAGCAGCGCCCTAACAGGGTGGCGCCAAGAGACCCAGTACTTC,CASSALTGWRQETQYF,TRBJ2-5,-,-,TRBV9
TGCGCCAGCAGCCAGAGCGGGATAAACACCGGGGAGCTGTTTTTT,CASSQSGINTGELFF,TRBJ2-2,few,TRBD2,TRBV4-3
TGTGCCAGCACCGAAAGGGGAGGAGGACAGCCCCAGCATTTT,CASTERGGGQPQHF,TRBJ1-5,-,-,TRBV7-2
TGTGCCAGCAGGGCAATCGGGCGACAGGGAAGGGTCTATAATTCACCCCTCCACTTT,CASRAIGRQGRVYNSPLHF,TRBJ1-6,-,TRBD1,TRBV27
TGTGCCAGCAGTGCCCCATCCTACGAGCAGTACTTC,CASSAPSYEQYF,TRBJ2-7,-,-,TRBV2
TGTGCCAGTAGGATTAGCGGCCCGAACACCGGGGAGCTGTTTTTT,CASRISGPNTGELFF,TRBJ2-2,-,-,TRBV19
TGTGCCAGCAGTTTATACCCAGATAATGAAAAACTGTTTTTT,CASSLYPDNEKLFF,TRBJ1-4,-,-,TRBV27
TGTGCCAGCAGTCTTCGTTCCGGGAGAGCCGAGCAGTACTTC,CASSLRSGRAEQYF,TRBJ2-7,few,-,TRBV6-6
TGTGCCAGCAGCTACCTTGGGGACAGACAAAACACCGGGGAGCTGTTTTTT,CASSYLGDRQNTGELFF,TRBJ2-2,-,TRBD1,TRBV5-6
TGTGCCGGGAGGTTTGCCGGGGTAGAGGGCGGCTACACCTTC,CAGRFAGVEGGYTF,TRBJ1-2,-,-,TRBV6-6
TGCGCCAGCAGCCCGGCCCGAGCCGGGAGGGTCGGAGAGACCCAGTACTTC,CASSPARAGRVGETQYF,TRBJ2-5,-,TRBD2,TRBV5-1
TGCGCCAGCAGCTTGGGGGGACAGGTAGATGGCTACACCTTC,CASSLGGQVDGYTF,TRBJ1-2,-,TRBD1,TRBV5-1
TGTGCCAGCAGCGATTCCGGGACAGAGAACTATGGCTACACCTTC,CASSDSGTENYGYTF,TRBJ1-2,-,TRBD1,TRBV5-6
TGTGCCAGCAGCCCGTTCGGTGGTGAAGCTTTCTTT,CASSPFGGEAFF,TRBJ1-1,-,-,TRBV14
TGTGCCAGCAGTGCGGCGGGGGAAAAACTGTTTTTT,CASSAAGEKLFF,TRBJ1-4,-,-,TRBV2
TGTGCCAGCAGTCGCCCCCCGGGACAGGGTTTACCCCTCCACTTT,CASSRPPGQGLPLHF,TRBJ1-6,-,TRBD1,TRBV28
TGTGCCAGCAGCCAGCTTCCCGTCGGCACTGAAGCTTTCTTT,CASSQLPVGTEAFF,TRBJ1-1,-,-,TRBV3-1/TRBV3-2
TGTGCCAGCAGCCAGGAGGCGGGAGCTGCCTCCTACGAGCAGTACTTC,CASSQEAGAASYEQYF,TRBJ2-7,few,TRBD2,TRBV5-4
TGTGCCAGCAGTTACTATGGGGCGCGTTCTGAAGCTTTCTTT,CASSYYGARSEAFF,TRBJ1-1,-,-,TRBV6-2/TRBV6-3
TGCGCCAGCAGCTTGGGGGACAGACAGGGTGGTCAGCCCCAGCATTTT,CASSLGDRQGGQPQHF,TRBJ1-5,-,TRBD1,TRBV5-1
TGCGCCAGCAGCTTGGCAGGGGCGGGCTACGAGCAGTACTTC,CASSLAGAGYEQYF,TRBJ2-7,few,-,TRBV5-1
TGTGCCAGCAGTAACGCGGGATATGGCTACACCTTC,CASSNAGYGYTF,TRBJ1-2,-,-,TRBV11-3
TGTGCCAGCAGCTTAGGCCCGGGAGGGAATGAGCAGTTCTTC,CASSLGPGGNEQFF,TRBJ2-1,-,TRBD2,TRBV7-2
TGTGCCAGCAGTTCCCCCGGACAGGGACTAAACTATGGCTACACCTTC,CASSSPGQGLNYGYTF,TRBJ1-2,-,TRBD1,TRBV28
TGTGCCACCAGTGATGTAAGGACATCTTATGAGCAGTTCTTC,CATSDVRTSYEQFF,TRBJ2-1,-,-,TRBV24-1
TGTGCCAGCGGACAGGGGAACTATGGCTACACCTTC,CASGQGNYGYTF,TRBJ1-2,-,TRBD1,TRBV9